This T cell receptor (beta chain) was sequenced during a study of T cell repertoires in cytomegalovirus infection. Study-wide context: Public signatures in TCR beta pointed to CMV infection and matching HLA type.

The CDR3 sequence is 12 residues long. V lost 6 bases to trimming and J lost 8 bases, with 11 bases between them. CDR1 and CDR2 (germline): ENHRY, SYGVKD. Study results and limitations: Dominant in the ex vivo response were TCR beta clonotypes restricted by HLA-C and specific for CMV.

TCRdb re-derived calls from the reads in MiXCR, one entry per CDR3 protein. Of about 360,000 distinct CDR3 sequences in the sample, less than 20% were seen once. As regards this clonotype: Its antigen remains unidentified.

Sequencing was performed on PBMCs. The origin of this receptor is a human donor in good health (CMV status not recorded). Some clones in this sample may be carry-over from other donors' samples. The chain employs TRBV10-3 and TRBJ1-5; no clear D. CDR3 coding DNA: TGTGCCATCAGCGCCCCACGGAAGCCCCAGCATTTT. Translated, it gives CAISAPRKPQHF.